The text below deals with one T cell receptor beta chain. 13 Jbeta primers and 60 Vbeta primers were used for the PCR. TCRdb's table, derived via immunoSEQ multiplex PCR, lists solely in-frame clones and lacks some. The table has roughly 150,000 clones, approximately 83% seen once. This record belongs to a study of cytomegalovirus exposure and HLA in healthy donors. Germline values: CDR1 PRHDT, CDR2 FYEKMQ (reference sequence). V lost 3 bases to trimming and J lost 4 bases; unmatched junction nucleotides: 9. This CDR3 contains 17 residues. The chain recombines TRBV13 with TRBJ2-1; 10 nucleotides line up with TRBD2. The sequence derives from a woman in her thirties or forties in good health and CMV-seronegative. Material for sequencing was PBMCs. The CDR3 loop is CASSLGAGTSAYNEQFF. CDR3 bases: TGTGCCAGCAGCTTGGGCGCCGGGACTAGCGCTTACAATGAGCAGTTCTTC.